This T cell receptor (beta chain) was sequenced in a study of shared clonotypes between healthy human individuals. Sequencing was performed with immunoSEQ multiplex PCR; in TCRdb, only in-frame clones are kept and a portion is missing. The sample consists of approximately 1.5 million clones, 95% to 99% of them appearing once. V was clipped by 3 bases and J by 3 bases, with 9 bases between them. Per the germline V gene, CDR1 is KGHSH and CDR2 is LQKENI. The CDR3 sequence is 14 residues long. This chain connects TRBV18 to TRBJ1-5; D perhaps matches TRBD1 (5 bases). Sequenced: naive CD4+ T cells sorted from blood. Sample subset: CD45RA+ positively selected. This TCR was sampled from a man aged 25 to 40 in good health. CDR3 nucleotide sequence: TGTGCCAGCTCACCGGGGGTCCCCAATCAGCCCCAGCATTTT. It encodes CASSPGVPNQPQHF. The full variable domain, in which reference TRBV18 and TRBJ1-5 provide the parts outside the CDR3, is NAGVMQNPRHLVRRRGQEARLRCSPMKGHSHVYWYRQLPEEGLKFMVYLQKENIIDESGMPKERFSAEFPKEGPSILRIQQVVRGDSAAYFCASSPGVPNQPQHFGDGTRLSIL.